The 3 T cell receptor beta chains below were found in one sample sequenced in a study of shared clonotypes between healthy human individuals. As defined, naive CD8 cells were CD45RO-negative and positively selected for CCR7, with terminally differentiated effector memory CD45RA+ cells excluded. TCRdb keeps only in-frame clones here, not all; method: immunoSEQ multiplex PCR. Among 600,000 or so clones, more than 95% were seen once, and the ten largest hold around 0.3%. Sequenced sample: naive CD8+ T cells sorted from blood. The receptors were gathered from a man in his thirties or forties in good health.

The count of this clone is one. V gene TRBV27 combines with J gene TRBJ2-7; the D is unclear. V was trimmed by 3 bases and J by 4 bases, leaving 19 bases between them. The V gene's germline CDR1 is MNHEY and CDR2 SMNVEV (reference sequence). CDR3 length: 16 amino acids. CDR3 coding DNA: TGTGCCAGCAGTTTCCTGCCACCAAATAATGAATACGAGCAGTACTTC. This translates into CASSFLPPNNEYEQYF.

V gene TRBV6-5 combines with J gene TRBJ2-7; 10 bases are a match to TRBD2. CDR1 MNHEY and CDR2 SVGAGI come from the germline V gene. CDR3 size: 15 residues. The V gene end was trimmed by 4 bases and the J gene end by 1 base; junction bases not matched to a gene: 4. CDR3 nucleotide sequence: TGTGCCAGCAGTTTCACGACTAGCGGGTCCTACGAGCAGTACTTC. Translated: CASSFTTSGSYEQYF.

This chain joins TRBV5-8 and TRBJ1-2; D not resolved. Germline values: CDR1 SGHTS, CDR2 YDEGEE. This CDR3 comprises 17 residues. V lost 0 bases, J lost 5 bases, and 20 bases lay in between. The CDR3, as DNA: TGTGCCAGCAGCTTGGCCTACGGAGGGATGTCGTGGTATGGCTACACCTTC. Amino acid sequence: CASSLAYGGMSWYGYTF.